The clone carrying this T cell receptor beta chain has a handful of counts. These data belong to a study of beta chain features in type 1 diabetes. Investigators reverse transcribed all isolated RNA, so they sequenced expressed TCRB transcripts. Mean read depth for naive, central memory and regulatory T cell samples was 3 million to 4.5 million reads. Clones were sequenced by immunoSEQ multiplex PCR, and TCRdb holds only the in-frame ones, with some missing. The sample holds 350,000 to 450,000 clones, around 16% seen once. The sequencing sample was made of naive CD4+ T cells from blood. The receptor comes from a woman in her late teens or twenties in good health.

The CDR3 is CASAGASGVQYF. CDR3 DNA: TGTGCCAGCGCCGGGGCTAGCGGTGTTCAGTACTTC. The chain carries TRBV11-2 and TRBJ2-4, with TRBD2 identical over 7 bases. The CDR3 is 12 amino acids. V trimming: 8 bases; J trimming: 11 bases; junction bases outside the gene matches: 9. Germline CDR1 is SGHAT and CDR2 is FQNNGV.